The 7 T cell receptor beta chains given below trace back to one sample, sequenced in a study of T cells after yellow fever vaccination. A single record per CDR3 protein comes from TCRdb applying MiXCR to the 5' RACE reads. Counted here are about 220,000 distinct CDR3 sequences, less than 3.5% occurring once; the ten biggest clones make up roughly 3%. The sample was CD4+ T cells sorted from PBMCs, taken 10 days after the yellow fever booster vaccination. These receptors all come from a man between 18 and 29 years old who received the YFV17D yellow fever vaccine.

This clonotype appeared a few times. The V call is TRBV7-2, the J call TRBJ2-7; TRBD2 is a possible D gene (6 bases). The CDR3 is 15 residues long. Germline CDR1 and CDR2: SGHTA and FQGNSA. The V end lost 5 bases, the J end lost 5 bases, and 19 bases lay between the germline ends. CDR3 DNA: TGTGCCAGCAGCCCGAACGGCCAAGGGAGGAACGAGCAGTACTTC. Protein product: CASSPNGQGRNEQYF.

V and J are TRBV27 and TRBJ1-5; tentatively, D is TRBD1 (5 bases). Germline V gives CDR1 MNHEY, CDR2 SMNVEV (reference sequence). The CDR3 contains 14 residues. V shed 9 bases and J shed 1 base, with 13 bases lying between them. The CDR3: CASSYRDSNQPQHF. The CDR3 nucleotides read TGTGCCAGTTCTTACCGGGACAGCAATCAGCCCCAGCATTTT.

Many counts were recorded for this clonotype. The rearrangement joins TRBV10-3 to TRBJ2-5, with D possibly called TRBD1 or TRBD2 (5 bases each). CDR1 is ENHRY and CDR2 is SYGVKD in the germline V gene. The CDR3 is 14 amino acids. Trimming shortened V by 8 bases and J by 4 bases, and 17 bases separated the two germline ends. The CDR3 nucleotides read TGTGCCATCGGGGTGACTCCTGGGGGAGAGACCCAGTACTTC. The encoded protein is CAIGVTPGGETQYF.

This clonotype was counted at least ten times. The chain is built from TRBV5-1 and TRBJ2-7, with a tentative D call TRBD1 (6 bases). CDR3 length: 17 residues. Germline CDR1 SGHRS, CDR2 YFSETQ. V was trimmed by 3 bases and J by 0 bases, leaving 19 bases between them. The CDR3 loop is CASSWQPGQFNSYEQYF. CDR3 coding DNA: TGCGCCAGCAGCTGGCAACCCGGACAGTTTAACTCCTACGAGCAGTACTTC.

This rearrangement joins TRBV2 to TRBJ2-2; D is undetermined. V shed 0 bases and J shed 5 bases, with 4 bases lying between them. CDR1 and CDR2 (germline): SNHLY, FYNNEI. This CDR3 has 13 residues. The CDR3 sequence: CASSEAATGELFF. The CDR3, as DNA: TGTGCCAGCAGTGAAGCGGCTACCGGGGAGCTGTTTTTT.

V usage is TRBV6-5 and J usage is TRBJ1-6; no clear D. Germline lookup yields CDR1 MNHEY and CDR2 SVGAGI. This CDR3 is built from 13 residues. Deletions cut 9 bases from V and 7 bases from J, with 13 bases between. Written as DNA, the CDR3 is TGTGCCAGTTCTATGGAGTGGAATTCACCCCTCCACTTT. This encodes CASSMEWNSPLHF.

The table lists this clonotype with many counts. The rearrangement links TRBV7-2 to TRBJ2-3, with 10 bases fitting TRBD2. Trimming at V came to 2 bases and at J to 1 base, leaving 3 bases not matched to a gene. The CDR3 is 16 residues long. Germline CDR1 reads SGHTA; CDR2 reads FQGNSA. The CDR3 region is CASSLLAGVRTDTQYF. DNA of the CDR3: TGTGCCAGCAGCTTACTAGCGGGGGTCCGCACAGATACGCAGTATTTT.